The 17 T cell receptor beta chains reported below all come from one sample, sequenced in a study of OX40 agonist ivuxolimab in advanced cancers. Sequenced by immunoSEQ multiplex PCR; TCRdb stores in-frame clones only, minus some. The sample yields 15,000 to 20,000 clones, 82% seen once. Here the sequenced sample was CD4+ or CD8+ T cells sorted from blood, taken in a trial of the OX40 agonist ivuxolimab. Receptors were obtained from an adult with an advanced solid tumor such as melanoma, head and neck, liver or kidney cancer.

CDR3 in DNA: TGTGCCAGCAGCTTAGTATCAGGGGGCATAATTCAGCCCCAGCATTTT. As protein: CASSLVSGGIIQPQHF. J is TRBJ1-5 and V is TRBV7-2, with TRBD1 matching 8 bases. There are 16 residues in the CDR3. The V gene end was trimmed by 1 base and the J gene end by 6 bases; junction bases not matched to a gene: 8. CDR1 is SGHTA, CDR2 FQGNSA, per germline.

This chain joins TRBV5-5 and TRBJ2-1, with unresolved D. V shed 5 bases and J shed 7 bases, with 13 bases lying between them. The CDR3 extends over 13 amino acids. Germline CDR1 and CDR2: SGHKS and YYEKEE (reference sequence). CDR3 DNA sequence: TGTGCCAGCAGTCTCGGTCCAACAAATGAGCAGTTCTTC. It codes for CASSLGPTNEQFF.

The chain recombines TRBV4-1 with TRBJ1-5; unclear D gene. V was pared by 2 bases and J by 2 bases, with 13 bases between. This CDR3 contains 16 residues. CDR1 is MGHRA and CDR2 is YSYEKL in the germline V gene. The CDR3 protein is CASSQIFNTGNQPQHF. CDR3 in DNA: TGCGCCAGCAGCCAAATTTTCAACACCGGCAATCAGCCCCAGCATTTT.

This clone was seen a single time. The V and J genes are TRBV6-6 and TRBJ1-1; tentative D call: TRBD1 (5 bases). Trimming took 4 bases from V and 11 from J, leaving 17 bases between them. The CDR3 sequence is 13 residues long. Germline-derived CDR1 and CDR2 are MNHNY and SVGAGI (reference sequence). The CDR3 sequence is CASSSRDSLEAFF. DNA for the CDR3: TGTGCCAGCAGTTCTCGGGACTCCCTTGAGGCTTTCTTT.

The CDR3 reads CASRQGATTGEQYF. The CDR3 coding sequence is TGCGCCAGCAGACAGGGGGCAACTACGGGTGAGCAGTACTTC. This chain joins TRBV5-1 and TRBJ2-7; the match to TRBD1 covers 9 bases. Germline V gives CDR1 SGHRS, CDR2 YFSETQ. V lost 5 bases and J lost 7; bases outside the gene matches: 10. The CDR3 contains 14 residues.

The chain carries TRBV7-9 and TRBJ1-1, with 7 bases fitting TRBD1. The junction had 5 bases not matched to a gene; V was cut back by 4 bases and J by 3 bases. Per the germline V gene, CDR1 is SEHNR and CDR2 is FQNEAQ (reference sequence). This CDR3 contains 14 residues. The CDR3 sequence: CASSSQTGHTEAFF. The CDR3 DNA follows: TGTGCCAGCAGCTCTCAGACAGGGCACACTGAAGCTTTCTTT. The full variable domain, completed using reference TRBV7-9 and TRBJ1-1, is DTGVSQNPRHKITKRGQNVTFRCDPISEHNRLYWYRQTLGQGPEFLTYFQNEAQLEKSRLLSDRFSAERPKGSFSTLEIQRTEQGDSAMYLCASSSQTGHTEAFFGQGTRLTVV.

The rearrangement links TRBV19 to TRBJ1-3; 9 bases are shared with TRBD1. The CDR3 sequence is 15 residues long. Losses at the gene ends were 6 bases for V and 3 bases for J; bases not matched to a gene: 6. Germline CDR1 LNHDA, CDR2 SQIVND (reference sequence). As DNA, the CDR3 is TGTGCCAGTAGGACAGGGGGAAAAAGTGGAAACACCATATATTTT. It specifies CASRTGGKSGNTIYF.

This chain joins TRBV19 and TRBJ2-6; D is unclear. The CDR3 spans 15 residues. CDR1 is LNHDA, CDR2 SQIVND, per germline (reference sequence). The V gene lost 2 bases and the J gene lost 1 base, with 6 bases spanning the gap. For the CDR3, the DNA is TGTGCCAGTAGTATAACGCAATCTGGGGCCAACGTCCTGACTTTC. Its translation is CASSITQSGANVLTF.

The V gene is TRBV2, the J gene TRBJ1-1, with TRBD1 matching 10 bases. Germline V lookup: CDR1 SNHLY, CDR2 FYNNEI. With V trimmed by 5 bases and J by 3 bases, 3 bases remained unmatched. The CDR3 spans 14 residues. DNA for the CDR3: TGTGCCAGCAGTATAGGACAGGGGGACACTGAAGCTTTCTTT. It encodes CASSIGQGDTEAFF.

The chain uses TRBV5-5 and TRBJ2-7; 9 bases map to TRBD1. V lost 4 bases and J lost 2; bases outside the gene matches: 13. Germline CDR1 and CDR2: SGHKS and YYEKEE (reference sequence). The CDR3 spans 17 residues. In DNA, the CDR3 is TGTGCCAGCAGCCGGACAGGGGTCGACCTTCGGGCCTACGAGCAGTACTTC. It yields the protein CASSRTGVDLRAYEQYF.

This chain connects TRBV5-8 to TRBJ2-7; TRBD2 aligns across 7 bases. CDR1 and CDR2 (germline): SGHTS, YDEGEE. The CDR3 runs to 16 residues. The V segment lost 0 bases and the J segment 2 bases; nucleotides outside the gene matches: 8. CDR3 coding DNA: TGTGCCAGCAGCTTGGGCCGGACGGCGGGGGCCTACGAGCAGTACTTC. This sequence encodes CASSLGRTAGAYEQYF.

This rearrangement joins TRBV7-6 to TRBJ1-6, with D maybe TRBD1 (5 bases). The CDR3 has 13 amino acids. CDR1 and CDR2 (germline): SGHVS, FNYEAQ. V was cut by 4 bases and J by 8 bases, with 9 bases left in between. The CDR3 region has the DNA TGTGCCAGCAGCTCACAGGATTATTCACCCCTCCACTTT. Translation: CASSSQDYSPLHF.

This clone has a single count. The chain joins TRBV5-4 to TRBJ2-1; the match to TRBD2 covers 10 bases. CDR3 length: 16 residues. Trimming took 3 bases from V and 5 from J; bases not matched to a gene: 8. Germline CDR1 reads SGHNT; CDR2 reads YYREEE (reference sequence). CDR3 DNA sequence: TGTGCCAGCAGCTCGCTTCTAGCGGGAGTCAACAATGAGCAGTTCTTC. This sequence encodes CASSSLLAGVNNEQFF.

The chain is built from TRBV6-5 and TRBJ1-6; no firm D call. From germline, CDR1 is MNHEY and CDR2 SVGAGI. This CDR3 has 14 amino acids. V shed 5 bases and J shed 7 bases, with 12 bases lying between them. The CDR3 bases are TGTGCCAGCAGTGGGTGGCAGATGAATTCACCCCTCCACTTT. This sequence encodes CASSGWQMNSPLHF.

The chain combines TRBV5-1 with TRBJ2-2; possibly TRBD2 for D (6 bases). The germline CDR1 and CDR2 sequences are SGHRS and YFSETQ. The V end lost 0 bases, the J end lost 5 bases, and 11 bases lay between the germline ends. The CDR3 spans 15 residues. CDR3 protein: CASSLAAEGTGELFF. In DNA form, the CDR3 reads TGCGCCAGCAGCTTGGCAGCGGAGGGGACCGGGGAGCTGTTTTTT.

This clone appeared a few times. This rearrangement joins TRBV2 to TRBJ2-2; TRBD1 agrees at 12 bases. The CDR3 consists of 15 residues. Germline trimming cut 6 bases from V and 7 bases from J; bases unmatched to any gene: 6. In germline, CDR1 is SNHLY, CDR2 FYNNEI. CDR3 nucleotide sequence: TGTGCCAGCAGCGGGACAGGGGGCGGTGGCGGGGAGCTGTTTTTT. Translating gives CASSGTGGGGGELFF.

The chain is built from TRBV6-1 and TRBJ1-4; tentatively, D is TRBD1 (5 bases). V was cut by 4 bases and J by 8 bases, with 14 bases left in between. The CDR3 has 14 residues. Per the germline V gene, CDR1 is MNHNS and CDR2 is SASEGT. The CDR3 region is CASSGGSFGEKLFF. DNA for the CDR3: TGTGCCAGCAGTGGGGGGAGCTTTGGAGAAAAACTGTTTTTT.